The 5 T cell receptor beta chains presented below share a single source sample, sequenced in a study of Ad26.COV2.S vaccination and SARS-CoV-2 variants. Noted treatment: 19 received Ad26.COV2.S at low or high dose, single or two shots; about 5 received placebo; per-sample allocation not given. The study sampled participants on day 63 after the first vaccine or placebo injection. Profiling relied on immunoSEQ multiplex PCR, and the TCRdb table lists in-frame clones only, not all of them. The repertoire holds 300,000 to 350,000 clones, with about 86% as singletons. Specimen: peripheral blood, collected in a trial of Ad26.COV2.S vaccine versus placebo. These receptors all stem from a person aged 18-65 years who received the Ad26.COV2.S COVID-19 vaccine or a placebo.

The chain employs TRBV19 and TRBJ1-1; 7 nucleotides match TRBD1. Germline assignment: CDR1 LNHDA and CDR2 SQIVND (reference sequence). This CDR3 is built from 14 residues. J lost 5 bases, V lost 5 bases, and 8 bases had no gene match. Here the CDR3 reads CASSPRDRRTEAFF. The CDR3 DNA reads TGTGCCAGTAGTCCAAGGGACAGAAGGACTGAAGCTTTCTTT.

The sample holds one count of this clone. CDR3 amino acids: CASSLVVSGANVLTF. The DNA for the CDR3 is TGCGCCAGCAGCTTAGTAGTCTCTGGGGCCAACGTCCTGACTTTC. The V gene is TRBV5-1, the J gene TRBJ2-6, with D unresolved. The CDR3 is made up of 15 amino acids. The germline CDR1 and CDR2 sequences are SGHRS and YFSETQ. The V gene lost 2 bases and the J gene lost 0 bases, with 6 bases spanning the gap.

The chain is built from TRBV5-4 and TRBJ2-2, with TRBD2 matching 8 bases. J was trimmed by 4 bases and V by 4 bases; bases with no gene match: 12. In germline, CDR1 is SGHNT, CDR2 YYREEE (reference sequence). This CDR3 has 17 residues. The CDR3 DNA follows: TGTGCCAGCAGCCCCTTCCCGGGACTAGTCCCCACCGGGGAGCTGTTTTTT. It yields the protein CASSPFPGLVPTGELFF.

CDR3 coding DNA: TGTGCCACCAGCAAGGGAGACTCCCAAGAGACCCAGTACTTC. It codes for CATSKGDSQETQYF. This chain uses TRBV15 with TRBJ2-5; possible D gene TRBD2, 5 bases. CDR3 length equals 14 residues. The V end was cut by 4 bases, the J end by 1 base, with 10 bases between. Germline V gives CDR1 LNHNV, CDR2 YYDKDF (reference sequence).

The chain combines TRBV5-1 with TRBJ2-3; 8 bases match TRBD1. The ends lost 2 bases at V and 0 bases at J; junction bases unmatched: 2. Germline V lookup: CDR1 SGHRS, CDR2 YFSETQ. The CDR3 is made up of 15 amino acids. The CDR3 region is CASSFDRGSTDTQYF. The CDR3 nucleotides are TGCGCCAGCAGCTTCGACAGGGGAAGCACAGATACGCAGTATTTT.